The clone carrying this T cell receptor beta chain was recorded a few times. Its antigen remains unidentified. Trimming at V came to 0 bases and at J to 7 bases, leaving 6 bases not matched to a gene. Germline CDR1 is SGHDT and CDR2 is YYEEEE. CDR3 size: 14 residues. The source of the sample is a study of STAT5B mutations in CD4+ large granular lymphocyte leukemia. Notes on the study in general: 8/27 top patient clones versus 2/35 control clones were TRBV06-family.

Sequencing was at survey level. Some clones are missing from TCRdb's copy, which holds only in-frame ones; the method was immunoSEQ multiplex PCR. The table records about 30,000 clones, about 78% of them present only once. The material sequenced was CD4+ T cells from blood buffy coats. The chain carries TRBV5-6 and TRBJ1-1; 7 nucleotides agree with TRBD1. The sequence came from a human donor in good health. Written as DNA, the CDR3 is TGTGCCAGCAGCTTGGTAGGGGGCGGCAGTGAAGCTTTCTTT. Residues: CASSLVGGGSEAFF. Complete variable domain (other parts from reference TRBV5-6 and TRBJ1-1): DAGVTQSPTHLIKTRGQQVTLRCSPKSGHDTVSWYQQALGQGPQFIFQYYEEEERQRGNFPDRFSGHQFPNYSSELNVNALLLGDSALYLCASSLVGGGSEAFFGQGTRLTVV.